Shown below are 22 T cell receptor beta chains from a single sample sequenced in a study of T cells in Graves' hyperthyroidism and ophthalmopathy. Researchers took RNA transcripts and amplified the TCR beta CDR3 regions from them. First-round RT-PCR with HTBI primers amplified the TCR CDR3 region. MiXCR was run by TCRdb on the multiplex PCR reads, yielding one entry per CDR3 protein. The sample includes about 98,000 distinct CDR3 sequences, about 40% of them seen just once. The sample comprised peripheral blood or thyroid tissue (not recorded which). These receptors all come from a woman under 40 with Graves' hyperthyroidism.

The gene calls are TRBV7-9 and TRBJ2-5, with TRBD1 matching 10 bases. Germline loops: CDR1 SEHNR, CDR2 FQNEAQ (reference sequence). The V and J ends lost 6 bases and 3 bases, in that order; junction bases with no gene match: 4. This CDR3 has 14 amino acids. CDR3 sequence (DNA): TGTGCCAGCAGACCCGGGACAGGGGAAGAGACCCAGTACTTC. This gives the protein CASRPGTGEETQYF.

The CDR3 DNA is TGTGCCAGCAGCCCTGGCCGCGATAGCGGAGGCTTTGACCACGAGCAGTACTTC. Protein product: CASSPGRDSGGFDHEQYF. The chain couples TRBV7-9 to TRBJ2-7; D may be TRBD2 (6 bases). Germline CDR1 is SEHNR and CDR2 is FQNEAQ (reference sequence). Trimming took off 5 bases at V and 5 bases at J, with 28 bases between the two ends. The CDR3 consists of 18 residues. The whole variable domain, filled in from reference TRBV7-9 and TRBJ2-7, reads DTGVSQNPRHKITKRGQNVTFRCDPISEHNRLYWYRQTLGQGPEFLTYFQNEAQLEKSRLLSDRFSAERPKGSFSTLEIQRTEQGDSAMYLCASSPGRDSGGFDHEQYFGPGTRLTVT.

In the case of this clonotype: Since no conserved phenylalanine or tryptophan closes the CDR3, a read error is the likely cause. V is TRBV15 and J is TRBJ2-2, with 9 positions matching TRBD1. The CDR3 runs 14 residues. J was trimmed by 7 bases and V by 3 bases; bases with no gene match: 3. The germline gives CDR1 LNHNV, CDR2 YYDKDF (reference sequence). The CDR3 DNA reads TGTGCCACCAGCAGCGGGACAGGGATCGGGGAGCTGTTTTAT. Its translation: CATSSGTGIGELFY.

The chain recombines TRBV9 with TRBJ1-4, with no clear D. V dropped 4 bases and J dropped 5 bases, with 9 bases sitting between them. The CDR3 runs to 13 residues. Germline loops: CDR1 SGDLS, CDR2 YYNGEE. The CDR3 DNA sequence: TGTGCCAGCAGCTTAAGGCCAAATGAAAAACTGTTTTTT. This sequence encodes CASSLRPNEKLFF.

This clonotype was seen repeatedly, ten times or more. This rearrangement joins TRBV19 to TRBJ2-2; D is possibly TRBD1 (6 bases). V gave up 4 bases and J gave up 6 bases, with 18 bases separating them. CDR3 size: 16 residues. Germline-derived CDR1 and CDR2 are LNHDA and SQIVND (reference sequence). Here the CDR3 reads CASSNINRAVAGELFF. The CDR3 DNA is TGTGCCAGTAGTAACATCAACAGGGCGGTGGCCGGGGAGCTGTTTTTT.

Many counts were recorded for this clonotype. V and J are TRBV5-4 and TRBJ1-2, with TRBD1 matching 7 bases. The CDR3 contains 15 residues. Germline assignment: CDR1 SGHNT and CDR2 YYREEE (reference sequence). With V trimmed by 3 bases and J by 4 bases, 9 bases remained unmatched. The CDR3 nucleotides are TGTGCCAGCAGCTCGACCGGACAGGTCGCCTATGGCTACACCTTC. Translated: CASSSTGQVAYGYTF.

This clonotype was counted at least ten times. The rearrangement uses TRBV14 and TRBJ2-7; perhaps TRBD2 as D (5 bases). Germline V gives CDR1 SGHDN, CDR2 FVKESK. Trimming took 1 base from V and 2 from J, leaving 9 bases between them. This CDR3 is built from 14 residues. CDR3 DNA sequence: TGTGCCAGCAGCCAAGTCAGCGGTGCCTACGAGCAGTACTTC. This gives the protein CASSQVSGAYEQYF.

V and J are TRBV15 and TRBJ1-5, with a weak D call TRBD1 (6 bases). This CDR3 is 16 amino acids long. V was cut by 3 bases and J by 9 bases, with 21 bases left in between. Germline CDR1 LNHNV, CDR2 YYDKDF (reference sequence). The CDR3 protein is CATSSDSAGARGPQHF. The DNA of the CDR3 is TGTGCCACCAGCAGTGACTCCGCAGGGGCGAGGGGGCCCCAGCATTTT.

Turning to this clonotype: This may be a read error, as it is one base from a much larger clone. The V and J genes are TRBV30 and TRBJ2-7; tentative D call: TRBD1 (5 bases). The CDR3 consists of 14 residues. CDR1 is GTSNPN and CDR2 is SVGIG in the germline V gene (reference sequence). The CDR3 coding sequence is TGTGCCCGGAGTGCACAGGTACTAACCTACGAGCAGTACTTC. Its protein product is CARSAQVLTYEQYF.

This clonotype was seen many times. The chain couples TRBV4-2 to TRBJ2-2, with D hard to call. CDR3 length: 16 residues. CDR1 and CDR2 (germline): LGHNA, YNFKEQ. V was clipped by 6 bases and J by 4 bases, with 18 bases between them. The CDR3 coding sequence is TGTGCCAGCAGTCTTGTTTTTCCCGATGGCACCGGGGAGCTGTTTTTT. This codes for CASSLVFPDGTGELFF.

This clonotype was counted at least ten times. The rearrangement uses TRBV25-1 and TRBJ1-5; D is possibly TRBD1 (5 bases). V gave up 5 bases and J gave up 0 bases, with 11 bases separating them. This CDR3 has 15 residues. The germline V gene encodes CDR1 MGHDK and CDR2 SYGVNS. DNA for the CDR3: TGTGCCAGCAGTAGCCGGGACCATAGCAATCAGCCCCAGCATTTT. This codes for CASSSRDHSNQPQHF. Complete variable domain (other parts from reference TRBV25-1 and TRBJ1-5): EADIYQTPRYLVIGTGKKITLECSQTMGHDKMYWYQQDPGMELHLIHYSYGVNSTEKGDLSSESTVSRIRTEHFPLTLESARPSHTSQYLCASSSRDHSNQPQHFGDGTRLSIL.

Comment on this clonotype: This may be a read error: a much more frequent sequence differs by one nucleotide. The rearrangement uses TRBV5-1 and TRBJ2-3; D is perhaps TRBD1 or TRBD2 (6 bases each). Germline values: CDR1 SGHRS, CDR2 YFSETQ. This CDR3 is 13 amino acids long. The CDR3 region has the DNA TGCGCCAGCAGCTTGGGGGGGGCAGATACGCGGTATTTT. It yields the protein CASSLGGADTRYF.

The V call is TRBV6-6, the J call TRBJ2-3, with 8 bases matching TRBD1. There are 13 residues in the CDR3. V shed 7 bases, J shed 2 bases, and the junction held 2 bases outside the gene matches. Germline CDR1 MNHNY, CDR2 SVGAGI (reference sequence). In nucleotides, the CDR3 is TGTGCCAGCACAGGGGGCATCACAGATACGCAGTATTTT. This sequence encodes CASTGGITDTQYF.

This clonotype was observed many times. V usage is TRBV7-9 and J usage is TRBJ1-2; TRBD1 matches at 9 bases. The CDR3 contains 16 residues. Looked up from germline, CDR1 is SEHNR and CDR2 is FQNEAQ (reference sequence). J lost 4 bases, V lost 6 bases, and 12 bases had no gene match. The CDR3 nucleotides are TGTGCCAGCAGTACTCGGGACAGGGAGGCTGTCTATGGCTACACCTTC. It translates to CASSTRDREAVYGYTF.

This clonotype was counted ten times or more. The CDR3 region is CATSDFEDGDWRAPTQYF. The CDR3 DNA sequence: TGTGCCACCAGTGATTTTGAGGACGGGGACTGGCGGGCCCCTACGCAGTATTTT. The V call is TRBV24-1, the J call TRBJ2-3; tentatively, D is TRBD2 (6 bases). Germline V gives CDR1 KGHDR, CDR2 SFDVKD. Deletions cut 1 base from V and 8 bases from J, with 24 bases between. The CDR3 contains 18 residues.

V is TRBV15 and J is TRBJ2-7; TRBD1 matches 9 bases. CDR3 length equals 14 residues. V lost 1 base to trimming and J lost 6 bases; unmatched junction nucleotides: 4. Germline loops: CDR1 LNHNV, CDR2 YYDKDF (reference sequence). The CDR3 bases are TGTGCCACCAGCAGAGGGGACAGGGCTGGCGAGCAGTACTTC. Residues: CATSRGDRAGEQYF.

Comment on this clonotype: In this CDR3 the conserved last residue, phenylalanine or tryptophan, is missing, so a read error is likely. The J gene is TRBJ2-7, the V gene TRBV7-6; possibly TRBD1 for D (5 bases). CDR3 length: 13 residues. Germline V gives CDR1 SGHVS, CDR2 FNYEAQ. Trimming stripped 5 bases from V and 3 bases from J, with 11 bases between. CDR3: CASSVTACYEQYL. CDR3 bases: TGTGCCAGCAGCGTGACAGCATGCTACGAGCAGTACCTC.

This clonotype has a count of ten or more. The chain uses TRBV6-5 and TRBJ1-2; D remains ambiguous. The V gene's germline CDR1 is MNHEY and CDR2 SVGAGI. The CDR3 is made up of 14 amino acids. Between the trimmed V and J ends, which lost 0 bases and 6 bases, there was a span of 11 bases. The CDR3 bases are TGTGCCAGCAGTTACTCAGTCGGCGGGGATGGCTACACCTTC. As protein: CASSYSVGGDGYTF.

This clonotype was recorded many times. The gene calls are TRBV6-5 and TRBJ2-5; D remains unclear. This CDR3 comprises 15 residues. Germline values: CDR1 MNHEY, CDR2 SVGAGI. The V gene lost 2 bases and the J gene lost 0 bases, with 10 bases spanning the gap. The CDR3 is CASSYVNSYQETQYF. The CDR3 DNA sequence: TGTGCCAGCAGTTACGTAAATTCGTACCAAGAGACCCAGTACTTC.

Comments on this clonotype: A much larger clone differs by one base, so this may be a read error. J is TRBJ1-1 and V is TRBV3-1, with D hard to call. Germline V gene sequence: CDR1 LGHDT, CDR2 YNNKEL (reference sequence). The CDR3 totals 14 residues. The CDR3 region is CASSQAGMNTGAFF. The DNA for the CDR3 is TGTGCCAGCAGCCAAGCCGGGATGAACACTGGAGCTTTCTTT. The full variable domain, its missing parts supplied by reference TRBV3-1 and TRBJ1-1, is DTAVSQTPKYLVTQMGNDKSIKCEQNLGHDTMYWYKQDSKKFLKIMFSYNNKELIINETVPNRFSPKSPDKAHLNLHINSLELGDSAVYFCASSQAGMNTGAFFGQGTRLTVV.

The chain has TRBV20-1 and TRBJ2-7, with 7 bases matching TRBD1. Trimming removed 4 bases from V and 5 bases from J; junction bases left unmatched: 5. CDR3 length equals 12 residues. CDR1 is DFQATT and CDR2 is SNEGSKA in the germline V gene (reference sequence). The CDR3 is CSATFDRDEQYF. As DNA, the CDR3 is TGCAGTGCTACCTTCGACAGGGACGAGCAGTACTTC.

Written as DNA, the CDR3 is TGCAGTGCTAGTCCCGGGACAGGGGGATCGTACGAGCAGTACTTC. This codes for CSASPGTGGSYEQYF. The chain links TRBV20-1 to TRBJ2-7; TRBD1 agrees at 11 bases. CDR1 is DFQATT, CDR2 SNEGSKA, per germline (reference sequence). J lost 4 bases, V lost 3 bases, and 8 bases had no gene match. The CDR3 contains 15 residues.